The rows below give T cell receptor beta chains drawn from one sample of a study of T cell responses to AZD1222 COVID-19 vaccine. Assay: immunoSEQ multiplex PCR; the TCRdb copy retains only in-frame clones and omits some. This sample carries 100,000 or so clones, about 88% of them seen once, and the ten largest clones take under 2%. This sample comprised peripheral blood, obtained on day 0 of AZD1222 vaccination. The receptor set was obtained from an adult in good health. The CDR3 runs from the conserved cysteine through the conserved F or W. A D gene is named only where the DNA matches it firmly. Clone size is given for some rows only: seen once, a few or many times, or a class if the clone is expanded.

D	V	size	J	DNA	CDR3
TRBD1	TRBV11-3	-	TRBJ2-1	TGTGCCAGCAGCCCCTGGGGGACAGGGAGGTCCTACAATGAGCAGTTCTTC	CASSPWGTGRSYNEQFF
-	TRBV5-1	once	TRBJ1-1	TGCGCCAGCAGCTTAGACAGTACTTCCACTGAAGCTTTCTTT	CASSLDSTSTEAFF
-	TRBV7-9	once	TRBJ1-3	TGTGCCAGCAGCCCACAACCTGGAAACACCATATATTTT	CASSPQPGNTIYF
-	TRBV6-2/TRBV6-3	-	TRBJ1-4	TGTGCCAGCAGTTATTCTGGAACGGCAGCCGAAAAACTGTTTTTT	CASSYSGTAAEKLFF
-	TRBV27	once	TRBJ2-5	TGTGCCAGCAGCCAGGGGAGGCAAGAGACCCAGTACTTC	CASSQGRQETQYF
-	TRBV19	-	TRBJ2-2	TGTGCCAGTAGTCCCGTGGGGCGCGGGTCCGGGGAGCTGTTTTTT	CASSPVGRGSGELFF
TRBD1	TRBV5-1	-	TRBJ2-7	TGCGCCAGTTCGGAAACCCCGGGACAGGGGGCACACGAGCAGTACTTC	CASSETPGQGAHEQYF
TRBD1	TRBV7-9	-	TRBJ2-5	TGTGCCAGCAGCTTAGCTGGGACAGAAGAGACCCAGTACTTC	CASSLAGTEETQYF
-	TRBV4-2	-	TRBJ1-2	TGTGCCAGCAGCCAAGTACAAGGTGACAACTATGGCTACACCTTC	CASSQVQGDNYGYTF
-	TRBV6-5	-	TRBJ2-7	TGTGCCAGCAGGCGCGATGATTCGAGCTACGAGCAGTACTTC	CASRRDDSSYEQYF
-	TRBV4-1	-	TRBJ2-6	TGCGCCAGCAGCCCCCAGGGAAGCTCTGGGGCCAACGTCCTGACTTTC	CASSPQGSSGANVLTF
-	TRBV21-1	-	TRBJ2-6	TGTGCCGTGCCGGGGAACCCTCGGGACAACGTCCTGACTTTC	CAVPGNPRDNVLTF
-	TRBV3-1/TRBV3-2	few	TRBJ2-7	TGTGCCAGCAGCCTCGGGACTCCGGGGGAGCAGTACTTC	CASSLGTPGEQYF